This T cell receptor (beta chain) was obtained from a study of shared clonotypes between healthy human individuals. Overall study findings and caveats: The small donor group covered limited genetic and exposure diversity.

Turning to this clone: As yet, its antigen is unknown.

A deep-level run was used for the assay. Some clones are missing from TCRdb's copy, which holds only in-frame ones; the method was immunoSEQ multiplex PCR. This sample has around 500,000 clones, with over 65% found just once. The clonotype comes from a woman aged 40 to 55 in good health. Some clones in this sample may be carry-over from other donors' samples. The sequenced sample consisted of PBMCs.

CDR3: CATSGQLNTEAFF. Here the CDR3 DNA reads TGTGCCACCAGCGGCCAGCTGAACACTGAAGCTTTCTTT. This chain links TRBV15 with TRBJ1-1; the D is unclear. CDR1 LNHNV and CDR2 YYDKDF come from the germline V gene (reference sequence). V lost 5 bases and J lost 0, with 7 bases in between. The CDR3 consists of 13 residues.